The entry that follows covers one T cell receptor (beta chain) sequence. Its antigen remains unknown. The protocol was immunoSEQ multiplex PCR, while the TCRdb copy is restricted to in-frame clones and leaves out a portion. The sample includes 95,000 to 110,000 clones, approximately 90% of them seen just once. The entry originates in a study of T cell responses to AZD1222 COVID-19 vaccine. Overall study results and limits: Just a handful of AZD1222 recipients tested seropositive at baseline. Nearly half of spike-specific TCRs reportedly target variant regions that are unmutated in the B.1.351 and B.1.1.7 variants. Researchers took repertoire samples only after the peak T cell response had come.

V dropped 3 bases and J dropped 4 bases, with 10 bases sitting between them. Germline V gene lookup returns CDR1 LNHDA and CDR2 SQIVND (reference sequence). CDR3 length equals 14 residues. The chain carries TRBV19 and TRBJ2-1; unclear D gene. The TCR was taken from an adult in good health. The sequenced sample was peripheral blood, obtained on day 0 of AZD1222 vaccination. CDR3 coding DNA: TGTGCCAGTAGTATCCTAGTGGGGTACAATGAGCAGTTCTTC. As protein: CASSILVGYNEQFF.